Included here is one T cell receptor beta chain sequence, with context. Antigen specificity is unknown. The data are from a study of cytomegalovirus exposure and HLA in healthy donors. Per germline, CDR1 MNHNY and CDR2 SVGAGI (reference sequence). Trimming removed 7 bases from V and 5 bases from J; junction bases left unmatched: 10. The CDR3 loop spans 16 amino acids. The PCR ran on 60 Vbeta and 13 Jbeta primers. Profiled with immunoSEQ multiplex PCR; TCRdb holds only in-frame clones, not every one. The sample has approximately 190,000 clones, over 70% seen once; the top ten hold around 1.6%. Overall study results and limits: Versus the roughly 670-donor mean, an Asian-associated ancestry cluster reportedly showed fewer N-insertions in a later analysis.

Material: PBMCs. The source of this sequence is a man in his forties in good health and CMV-seropositive. The rearrangement joins TRBV6-6 to TRBJ2-2, with 10 nucleotides matching TRBD1. The chain's CDR3 is CASTPTGGVGTGELFF. CDR3 in DNA: TGTGCCAGCACCCCGACAGGGGGCGTAGGGACCGGGGAGCTGTTTTTT.